One sample yielded the 30 T cell receptor beta chains listed below, sequenced in a study of T-cell memory formation after mild COVID-19. TCRdb itself ran the 5' RACE reads through MiXCR, one entry per CDR3 protein. Among fewer than 150,000 distinct CDR3 sequences listed, 11% to 15% were seen once. Material: PBMCs or a T cell subset sorted from them (not recorded which). Receptors originate from an adult woman who had mild COVID-19 (a few samples of this study predate the infection). Cell type and time point are not known.

The chain combines TRBV7-9 with TRBJ1-2, with D maybe TRBD1 (5 bases). The CDR3 runs to 13 residues. In germline, CDR1 is SEHNR, CDR2 FQNEAQ (reference sequence). V lost 6 bases, J lost 5 bases, and 13 bases lay in between. Here the CDR3 reads CASRPVGGYGYTF. The DNA of the CDR3 is TGTGCCAGCAGACCTGTCGGGGGGTATGGCTACACCTTC.

This clonotype came up a few times. The V and J genes are TRBV7-2 and TRBJ2-7; weak D call: TRBD2 (5 bases). From germline, CDR1 is SGHTA and CDR2 FQGNSA. Trimming took 8 bases from V and 0 from J, leaving 11 bases between them. CDR3 size: 13 residues. The CDR3 DNA sequence: TGTGCCAGCGAGGGTCCACACTCCTACGAGCAGTACTTC. Its protein product is CASEGPHSYEQYF.

The gene calls are TRBV29-1 and TRBJ2-4; 8 positions match TRBD2. Germline lookup yields CDR1 SQVTM and CDR2 ANQGSEA. J lost 9 bases, V lost 0 bases, and 4 bases had no gene match. The CDR3 loop spans 13 amino acids. The CDR3 bases are TGCAGCGTTGAAGATCGGCGGGGGGTCATTCAGTACTTC. It yields the protein CSVEDRRGVIQYF.

This clonotype was recorded a few times. This CDR3 is CSAKERSSYEQYF. CDR3 bases: TGCAGTGCTAAGGAGCGGTCCTCCTACGAGCAGTACTTC. This chain connects TRBV20-1 to TRBJ2-7, with a possible D match to TRBD2 (5 bases). Germline values: CDR1 DFQATT, CDR2 SNEGSKA (reference sequence). The V gene lost 4 bases and the J gene lost 0 bases, with 10 bases spanning the gap. The CDR3 runs to 13 residues.

J is TRBJ1-1 and V is TRBV5-1; 7 positions agree with TRBD1. This CDR3 contains 14 residues. Germline V lookup: CDR1 SGHRS, CDR2 YFSETQ. V gave up 2 bases and J gave up 2 bases; unmatched junction bases: 3. The DNA for the CDR3 is TGCGCCAGCAGCTTCAGAGGGGGCAACACTGAAGCTTTCTTT. Its translation: CASSFRGGNTEAFF.

The chain joins TRBV29-1 to TRBJ2-7, with D tentatively TRBD1 (6 bases). This CDR3 contains 13 residues. The ends were cut back, 5 bases at V and 2 bases at J, with 13 bases in the middle. Germline lookup yields CDR1 SQVTM and CDR2 ANQGSEA. CDR3 bases: TGCAGCGTTTCCGGACAGCCGACCTACGAGCAGTACTTC. Translated: CSVSGQPTYEQYF.

This clonotype has ten or more counts. This chain connects TRBV7-6 to TRBJ2-5; D is perhaps TRBD1 (6 bases). The V and J ends lost 2 bases and 4 bases respectively, with 14 bases between them. The length of the CDR3 is 15 residues. Germline loops: CDR1 SGHVS, CDR2 FNYEAQ. Written as DNA, the CDR3 is TGTGCCAGCAGCTTATTGGGTCAGGGGTCAGAGACCCAGTACTTC. It translates to CASSLLGQGSETQYF.

This clonotype was observed a few times. The chain carries TRBV12-3 or TRBV12-4 and TRBJ2-4; D is ambiguous. Trimming removed 5 bases at V and 1 base at J, with 15 bases between. CDR3 length equals 16 residues. Here the CDR3 DNA reads TGTGCCAGCAGTACTACAAGCCGTACGGCCAAAAACATTCAGTACTTC. Translation: CASSTTSRTAKNIQYF.

Only a few counts were recorded for this clonotype. V usage is TRBV12-3 or TRBV12-4 and J usage is TRBJ1-1, with TRBD1 matching 10 bases. CDR3 length: 15 residues. V lost 6 bases, J lost 3 bases, and 7 bases stayed unmatched. The CDR3 spells CASSLAGTGDTEAFF. The CDR3 region has the DNA TGTGCCAGCAGCCTAGCCGGGACAGGGGACACTGAAGCTTTCTTT.

The sample holds a few counts of this clonotype. The CDR3 spells CASSPQREFGELFF. DNA of the CDR3: TGTGCCAGCTCACCACAGCGGGAGTTCGGGGAGCTGTTTTTT. The V gene is TRBV18, the J gene TRBJ2-2; TRBD2 agrees at 8 bases. The CDR3 runs 14 residues. The trim removed 1 base at V and 7 bases at J, leaving 2 bases unmatched. Per germline, CDR1 KGHSH and CDR2 LQKENI.

The genes are TRBV5-6 and TRBJ2-7, with TRBD1 as a possible D gene (6 bases). Per the germline V gene, CDR1 is SGHDT and CDR2 is YYEEEE. The CDR3 contains 14 residues. The germline V and J ends were trimmed by 2 bases and 1 base, with 10 bases remaining between them. CDR3 nucleotides: TGTGCCAGCAGCTTAGGGACAAAATCCTACGAGCAGTACTTC. Protein sequence: CASSLGTKSYEQYF.

The chain carries TRBV29-1 and TRBJ2-1; the match to TRBD1 covers 10 bases. The V segment lost 4 bases and the J segment 1 base; nucleotides outside the gene matches: 7. The CDR3 length is 16 residues. Germline V gene lookup returns CDR1 SQVTM and CDR2 ANQGSEA. The CDR3 nucleotides are TGCAGCGTTGTTCCCTGGGACAGGGGATCCTACAATGAGCAGTTCTTC. It translates to CSVVPWDRGSYNEQFF.

This clonotype was observed a handful of times. The chain links TRBV7-9 to TRBJ2-7; possible D gene TRBD2, 5 bases. The CDR3 has 14 residues. V was pared by 5 bases and J by 1 base, with 12 bases between. CDR1 and CDR2 (germline): SEHNR, FQNEAQ (reference sequence). The chain's CDR3 is CASSGGADSYEQYF. For the CDR3, the DNA is TGTGCCAGCAGCGGAGGAGCGGATTCCTACGAGCAGTACTTC.

The CDR3 spells CASSAPANTEAFF. The CDR3 DNA reads as TGTGCCAGCAGCGCCCCGGCGAACACTGAAGCTTTCTTT. This sequence joins TRBV7-8 and TRBJ1-1; D gene uncertain. V was shortened by 5 bases and J by 1 base, with 8 bases between the two germline ends. Looked up from germline, CDR1 is SGHVS and CDR2 is FQNEAQ. The CDR3 is 13 amino acids.

The chain joins TRBV7-9 to TRBJ2-1; 9 bases line up with TRBD2. Germline loops: CDR1 SEHNR, CDR2 FQNEAQ (reference sequence). The CDR3 spans 16 residues. V gave up 1 base and J gave up 8 bases; unmatched junction bases: 9. CDR3 nucleotide sequence: TGTGCCAGCAGCTTAGGGGTAGCGGGAGCCAGGGATGAGCAGTTCTTC. It translates to CASSLGVAGARDEQFF.

This clonotype was recorded at least ten times. This chain uses TRBV6-1 with TRBJ2-5; weak D call: TRBD2 (6 bases). CDR1 and CDR2 from the germline V gene are MNHNS and SASEGT. Trimming shortened V by 3 bases and J by 1 base, and 12 bases separated the two germline ends. The CDR3 is 15 residues long. CDR3 sequence: CASSDGAGTQETQYF. The CDR3 DNA follows: TGTGCCAGCAGTGATGGTGCGGGGACCCAAGAGACCCAGTACTTC.

The CDR3, as DNA: TGTGCCAGCAGTTACAGGGGAGGGATCGACGGCTACACCTTC. It yields the protein CASSYRGGIDGYTF. This chain links TRBV6-6 with TRBJ1-2; perhaps TRBD1 as D (5 bases). Trimming took off 2 bases at V and 8 bases at J, with 15 bases between the two ends. Germline-derived CDR1 and CDR2 are MNHNY and SVGAGI (reference sequence). This CDR3 has 14 amino acids.

The chain uses TRBV24-1 and TRBJ2-1; D is possibly TRBD2 (6 bases). This CDR3 contains 15 residues. Trimming pared 0 bases from V and 2 bases from J, leaving 7 bases between. CDR1 and CDR2 (germline): KGHDR, SFDVKD. As DNA, the CDR3 is TGTGCCACCAGTGATTTGGAGCGGGCCTACAATGAGCAGTTCTTC. As protein: CATSDLERAYNEQFF.

This clonotype was found a few times. This chain uses TRBV6-5 with TRBJ2-7; possible D gene TRBD2, 6 bases. Trimming cost V 4 bases and J 4 bases, with 20 bases left between them. CDR1 is MNHEY and CDR2 is SVGAGI in the germline V gene. The CDR3 sequence is 16 residues long. In DNA, the CDR3 is TGTGCCAGCAGTTTCGCCCTTCAAGCGGGCTTGTACGAGCAGTACTTC. This codes for CASSFALQAGLYEQYF.

This clonotype was detected only a few times. The chain combines TRBV3-1 with TRBJ1-4; TRBD1 matches at 9 bases. Germline CDR1 is LGHDT and CDR2 is YNNKEL (reference sequence). V shed 5 bases, J shed 7 bases, and the junction held 11 bases outside the gene matches. This CDR3 contains 16 residues. The CDR3 is CASSDVTGGAGEKLFF. In DNA form, the CDR3 reads TGTGCCAGCAGCGACGTTACAGGGGGCGCCGGTGAAAAACTGTTTTTT.

This clonotype has a handful of counts. V and J are TRBV4-2 and TRBJ2-1, with 8 nucleotides matching TRBD2. The CDR3 has 22 residues. Germline V gene data show CDR1 as LGHNA and CDR2 as YNFKEQ. With V trimmed by 3 bases and J by 2 bases, 24 bases remained unmatched. This CDR3 is CASSHNLPREREYTGTYNEQFF. The CDR3 region has the DNA TGTGCCAGCAGCCACAACCTTCCGCGGGAGCGGGAGTATACAGGAACCTACAATGAGCAGTTCTTC.

At least ten counts were recorded for this clonotype. The rearrangement joins TRBV5-6 to TRBJ2-1; D tentatively reads TRBD1 or TRBD2 (5 bases each). V lost 4 bases and J lost 5, with 13 bases in between. The CDR3 is 14 amino acids. Germline V gives CDR1 SGHDT, CDR2 YYEEEE. In DNA, the CDR3 is TGTGCCAGCAGCCCCGAGGGACGGCACAATGAGCAGTTCTTC. Its protein is CASSPEGRHNEQFF.

The gene calls are TRBV11-2 and TRBJ1-1, with D possibly matching TRBD1 (5 bases). Germline V gene sequence: CDR1 SGHAT, CDR2 FQNNGV. V gave up 2 bases and J gave up 0 bases, with 16 bases separating them. The CDR3 has 17 residues. CDR3: CASSLYLQDVMNTEAFF. The DNA for the CDR3 is TGTGCCAGCAGCTTATACTTACAGGACGTGATGAACACTGAAGCTTTCTTT.

This clonotype occurred once. The chain links TRBV20-1 to TRBJ2-2; D is perhaps TRBD1 (7 bases). This CDR3 has 12 amino acids. Germline CDR1 is DFQATT and CDR2 is SNEGSKA (reference sequence). The DNA of the CDR3 is TGCAGCCGGAGGGGGCCGACCGGGGAGCTGTTTTTT. This codes for CSRRGPTGELFF.

The chain has TRBV18 and TRBJ2-1; D is undetermined. CDR3 length: 12 residues. The V and J ends lost 6 bases and 4 bases respectively, with 7 bases between them. Germline CDR1 is KGHSH and CDR2 is LQKENI. In nucleotides, the CDR3 is TGTGCCAGCTCCTGGCAGTACAATGAGCAGTTCTTC. It yields the protein CASSWQYNEQFF.

The rearrangement links TRBV29-1 to TRBJ1-2; D uncertain. The V gene's germline CDR1 is SQVTM and CDR2 ANQGSEA. The V gene lost 2 bases and the J gene lost 8 bases, with 6 bases spanning the gap. The CDR3 length is 10 residues. CDR3 in amino acids: CSVELGGYTF. In DNA, the CDR3 is TGCAGCGTTGAACTAGGGGGCTACACCTTC.

This sequence joins TRBV29-1 and TRBJ2-7; no definite D call. This CDR3 is 13 amino acids long. Trimming took off 4 bases at V and 0 bases at J, with 10 bases between the two ends. The germline V gene has CDR1 SQVTM and CDR2 ANQGSEA. The CDR3 DNA follows: TGCAGCGTTGTAGGGCAGCACTCCTACGAGCAGTACTTC. It yields the protein CSVVGQHSYEQYF.

This clonotype has more than one count but fewer than ten. The chain employs TRBV2 and TRBJ2-1, with unresolved D. Trimming pared 4 bases from V and 16 bases from J, leaving 8 bases between. The CDR3 spans 9 residues. Germline CDR1 SNHLY, CDR2 FYNNEI. CDR3 nucleotide sequence: TGTGCCAGCAGTGCCGAACGATTCTTC. It specifies CASSAERFF.

This chain connects TRBV10-3 to TRBJ2-2; D possibly uses TRBD1 or TRBD2 (5 bases each). The germline V gene encodes CDR1 ENHRY and CDR2 SYGVKD. With 9 bases removed from V and 2 bases from J, the gap between germline ends came to 19 bases. CDR3 size: 16 residues. CDR3 amino acids: CAIQGAGTVNTGELFF. CDR3 DNA sequence: TGTGCCATTCAAGGTGCCGGGACGGTAAACACCGGGGAGCTGTTTTTT.

This clonotype was seen a handful of times. This chain uses TRBV29-1 with TRBJ2-5; D is perhaps TRBD2 (6 bases). This CDR3 comprises 13 residues. Trimming cost V 7 bases and J 6 bases, with 18 bases left between them. The V gene's germline CDR1 is SQVTM and CDR2 ANQGSEA. DNA of the CDR3: TGCAGCGAGATGACTAGTAACGAGAAGACCCAGTACTTC. This sequence encodes CSEMTSNEKTQYF.